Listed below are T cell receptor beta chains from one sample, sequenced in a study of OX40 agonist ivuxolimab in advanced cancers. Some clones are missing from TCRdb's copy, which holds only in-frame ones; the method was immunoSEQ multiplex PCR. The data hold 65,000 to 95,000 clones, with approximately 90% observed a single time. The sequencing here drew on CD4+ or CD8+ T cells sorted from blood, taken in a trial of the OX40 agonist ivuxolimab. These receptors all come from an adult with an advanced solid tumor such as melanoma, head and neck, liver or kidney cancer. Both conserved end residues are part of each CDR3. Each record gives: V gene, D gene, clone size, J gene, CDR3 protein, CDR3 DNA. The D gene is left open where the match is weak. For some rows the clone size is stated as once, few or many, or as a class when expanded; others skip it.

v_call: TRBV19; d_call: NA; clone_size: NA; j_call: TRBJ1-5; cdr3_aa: CASSMGFRSTGNQPQHF; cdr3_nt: TGTGCCAGTAGTATGGGGTTTCGGAGTACAGGCAATCAGCCCCAGCATTTT
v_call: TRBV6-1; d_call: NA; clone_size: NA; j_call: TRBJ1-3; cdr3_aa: CASSASGNTIYF; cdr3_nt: TGTGCCAGCAGTGCCTCTGGAAACACCATATATTTT
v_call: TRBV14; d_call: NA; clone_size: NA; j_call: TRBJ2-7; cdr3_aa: CASSQAGKSSYEQYF; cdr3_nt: TGTGCCAGCAGCCAAGCGGGGAAAAGCTCCTACGAGCAGTACTTC
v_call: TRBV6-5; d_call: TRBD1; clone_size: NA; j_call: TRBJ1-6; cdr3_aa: CASRKQGGNSPLHF; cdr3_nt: TGTGCCAGCAGAAAACAGGGGGGGAATTCACCCCTCCACTTT
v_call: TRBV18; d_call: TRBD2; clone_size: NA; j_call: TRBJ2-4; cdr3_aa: CASSPREGFNIQYF; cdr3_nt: TGTGCCAGCTCACCACGGGAGGGATTCAACATTCAGTACTTC
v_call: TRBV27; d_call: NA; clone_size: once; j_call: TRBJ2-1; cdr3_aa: CASSSRRRSYNEQFF; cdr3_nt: TGTGCCAGCAGTTCCCGGCGGCGCTCCTACAATGAGCAGTTCTTC
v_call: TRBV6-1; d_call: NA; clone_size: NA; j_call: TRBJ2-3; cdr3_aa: CASSEASYFTDTQYF; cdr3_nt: TGTGCCAGCAGTGAAGCTAGCTATTTCACAGATACGCAGTATTTT
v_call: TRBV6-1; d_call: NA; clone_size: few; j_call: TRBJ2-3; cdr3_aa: CASSDIGANTDTQYF; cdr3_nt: TGTGCCAGCAGTGACATCGGGGCGAACACAGATACGCAGTATTTT
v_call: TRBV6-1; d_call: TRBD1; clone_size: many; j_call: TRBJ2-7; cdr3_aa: CASRGTGKDHEQYF; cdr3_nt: TGTGCCAGCAGGGGGACAGGGAAAGACCACGAGCAGTACTTC
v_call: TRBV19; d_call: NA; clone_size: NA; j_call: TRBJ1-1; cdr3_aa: CASTTGFSEAFF; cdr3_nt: TGTGCCAGTACCACAGGGTTCTCTGAAGCTTTCTTT
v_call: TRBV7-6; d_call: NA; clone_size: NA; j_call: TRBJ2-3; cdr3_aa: CASSLGSSGTQYF; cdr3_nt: TGTGCCAGCAGCTTAGGATCGTCCGGTACGCAGTATTTT
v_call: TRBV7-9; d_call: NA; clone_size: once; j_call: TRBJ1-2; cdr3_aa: CASSLEWNNYGYTF; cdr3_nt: TGTGCCAGCAGCTTAGAGTGGAATAACTATGGCTACACCTTC
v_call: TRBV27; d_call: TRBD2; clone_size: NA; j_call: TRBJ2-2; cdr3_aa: CASIRLAGGRYTGELFF; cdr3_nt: TGTGCCAGCATCAGGCTAGCGGGAGGGCGGTACACCGGGGAGCTGTTTTTT
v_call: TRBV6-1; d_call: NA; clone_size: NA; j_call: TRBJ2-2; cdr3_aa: CASSERTGRSNTGELFF; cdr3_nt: TGTGCCAGCAGTGAGCGTACGGGCAGGTCGAACACCGGGGAGCTGTTTTTT
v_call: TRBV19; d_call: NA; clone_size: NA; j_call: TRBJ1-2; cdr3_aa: CASSKLGPNYGYTF; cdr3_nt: TGTGCCAGTAGTAAGTTAGGCCCAAACTATGGCTACACCTTC
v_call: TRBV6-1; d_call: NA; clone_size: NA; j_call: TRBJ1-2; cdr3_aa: CASSRDFYGYTF; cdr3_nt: TGTGCCAGCAGCAGGGACTTCTATGGCTACACCTTC
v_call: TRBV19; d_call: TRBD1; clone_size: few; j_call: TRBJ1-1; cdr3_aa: CASSPGTGGRNTEAFF; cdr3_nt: TGTGCCAGTAGTCCCGGGACAGGGGGGCGGAACACTGAAGCTTTCTTT
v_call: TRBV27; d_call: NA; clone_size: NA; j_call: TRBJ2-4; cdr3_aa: CASSSRITAKNIQYF; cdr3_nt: TGTGCCAGCAGTTCCAGAATCACGGCCAAAAACATTCAGTACTTC
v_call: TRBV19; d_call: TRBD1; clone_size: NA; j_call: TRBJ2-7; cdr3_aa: CASSIETGTGMYEQYF; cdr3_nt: TGTGCCAGTAGTATAGAAACCGGGACAGGGATGTACGAGCAGTACTTC
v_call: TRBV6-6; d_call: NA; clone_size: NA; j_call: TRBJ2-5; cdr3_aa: CASSYPGGLAKTQYF; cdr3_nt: TGTGCCAGCAGTTACCCCGGGGGGCTGGCAAAGACCCAGTACTTC
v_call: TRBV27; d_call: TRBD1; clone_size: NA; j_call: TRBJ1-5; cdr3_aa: CASRPTGVINQPQHF; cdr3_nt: TGTGCCAGCAGGCCCACAGGGGTCATCAATCAGCCCCAGCATTTT
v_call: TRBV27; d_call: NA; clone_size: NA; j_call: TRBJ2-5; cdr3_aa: CASSTRETQYF; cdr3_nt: TGTGCCAGCAGCACCCGGGAGACCCAGTACTTC
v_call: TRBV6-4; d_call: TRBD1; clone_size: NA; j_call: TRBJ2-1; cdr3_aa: CASSEGQGTYNEQFF; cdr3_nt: TGTGCCAGCAGTGAAGGACAGGGAACCTACAATGAGCAGTTCTTC
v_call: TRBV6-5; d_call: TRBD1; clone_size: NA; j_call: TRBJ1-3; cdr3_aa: CASSYSKGAPGNTIYF; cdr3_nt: TGTGCCAGCAGTTACTCGAAGGGGGCGCCTGGAAACACCATATATTTT
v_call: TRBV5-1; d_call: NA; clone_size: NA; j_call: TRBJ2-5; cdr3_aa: CASSRADQETQYF; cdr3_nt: TGCGCCAGCAGCCGTGCCGACCAAGAGACCCAGTACTTC
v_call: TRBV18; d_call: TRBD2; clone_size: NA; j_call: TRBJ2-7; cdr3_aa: CASSPAGPRGSEQYF; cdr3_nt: TGTGCCAGCTCACCAGCGGGGCCGCGGGGGAGCGAGCAGTACTTC
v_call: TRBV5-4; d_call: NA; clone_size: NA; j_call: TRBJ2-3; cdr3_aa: CASSSTGFADTQYF; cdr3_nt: TGTGCCAGCAGCTCAACAGGGTTCGCAGATACGCAGTATTTT
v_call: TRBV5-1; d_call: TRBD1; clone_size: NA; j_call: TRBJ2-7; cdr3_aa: CASSPDRGGHEQYF; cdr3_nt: TGCGCCAGCAGCCCGGACAGGGGAGGCCACGAGCAGTACTTC
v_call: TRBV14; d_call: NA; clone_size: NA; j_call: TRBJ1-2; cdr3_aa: CASSQGIGYGYTF; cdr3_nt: TGTGCCAGCAGCCAAGGAATCGGCTATGGCTACACCTTC
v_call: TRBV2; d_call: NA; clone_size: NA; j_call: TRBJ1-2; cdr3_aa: CASSAQTSYGYTF; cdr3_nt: TGTGCCAGCAGTGCACAGACCTCCTATGGCTACACCTTC
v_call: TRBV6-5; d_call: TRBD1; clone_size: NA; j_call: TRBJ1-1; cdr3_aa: CASSQGQMAFF; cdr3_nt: TGTGCCAGCAGCCAGGGACAGATGGCTTTCTTT
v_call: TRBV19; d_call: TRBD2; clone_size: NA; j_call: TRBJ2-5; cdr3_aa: CASSELAGGPGAQYF; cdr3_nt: TGTGCCAGTAGTGAGCTGGCGGGAGGCCCCGGGGCCCAGTACTTC
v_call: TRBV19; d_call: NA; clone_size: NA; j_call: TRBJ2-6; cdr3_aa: CASTMGRSSGANVLTF; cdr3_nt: TGTGCCAGTACTATGGGCAGAAGCTCTGGGGCCAACGTCCTGACTTTC
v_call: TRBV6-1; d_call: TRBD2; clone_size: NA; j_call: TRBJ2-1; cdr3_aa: CATGGLVLSYNEQFF; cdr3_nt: TGTGCCACCGGTGGACTAGTCTTGTCCTACAATGAGCAGTTCTTC
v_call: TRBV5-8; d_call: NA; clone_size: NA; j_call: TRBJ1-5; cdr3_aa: CASSRTTGLSNQPQHF; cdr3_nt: TGTGCCAGCAGCCGAACGACAGGCCTTAGCAATCAGCCCCAGCATTTT
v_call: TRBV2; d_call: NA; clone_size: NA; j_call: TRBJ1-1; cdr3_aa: CASSEPGRDEAFF; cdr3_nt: TGTGCCAGCAGTGAACCAGGCCGAGATGAAGCTTTCTTT
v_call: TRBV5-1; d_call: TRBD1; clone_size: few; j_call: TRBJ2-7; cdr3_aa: CASRDREYEQYF; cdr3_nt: TGCGCCAGCAGGGACAGGGAATACGAGCAGTACTTC
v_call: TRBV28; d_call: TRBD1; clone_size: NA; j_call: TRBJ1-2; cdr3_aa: CASSSAGQGGIGGYTF; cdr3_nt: TGTGCCAGCAGTTCCGCCGGACAGGGAGGCATAGGTGGCTACACCTTC
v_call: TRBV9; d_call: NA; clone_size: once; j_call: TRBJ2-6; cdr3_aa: CASSLSSGANVLTF; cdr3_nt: TGTGCCAGCAGCTTAAGCTCTGGGGCCAACGTCCTGACTTTC
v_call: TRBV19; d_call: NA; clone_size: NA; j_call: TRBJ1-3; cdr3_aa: CASSSRQPRSGNTIYF; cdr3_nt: TGTGCCAGTAGTAGCCGACAGCCCCGCTCTGGAAACACCATATATTTT
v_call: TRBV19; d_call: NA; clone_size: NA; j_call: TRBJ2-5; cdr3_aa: CASSPKAGTRQETQYF; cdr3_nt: TGTGCCAGTAGTCCCAAGGCGGGTACGCGACAAGAGACCCAGTACTTC
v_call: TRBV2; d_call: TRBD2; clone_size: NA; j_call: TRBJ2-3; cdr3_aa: CASIPGGRGTDTQYF; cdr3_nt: TGTGCCAGCATCCCGGGGGGTAGGGGCACAGATACGCAGTATTTT
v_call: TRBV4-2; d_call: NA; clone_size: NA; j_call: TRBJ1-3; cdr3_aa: CASSQELGRSAGNTIYF; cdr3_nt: TGTGCCAGCAGCCAAGAACTCGGGAGGAGCGCTGGAAACACCATATATTTT
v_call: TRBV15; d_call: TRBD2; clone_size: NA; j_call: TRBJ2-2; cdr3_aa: CATSREGIAGIGELFF; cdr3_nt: TGTGCCACCAGCAGAGAGGGAATAGCGGGAATCGGGGAGCTGTTTTTT
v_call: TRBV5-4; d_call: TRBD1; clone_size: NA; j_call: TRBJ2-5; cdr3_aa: CASSGSRGLVGTQYF; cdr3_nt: TGTGCCAGCAGCGGATCAAGGGGGCTCGTGGGGACCCAGTACTTC
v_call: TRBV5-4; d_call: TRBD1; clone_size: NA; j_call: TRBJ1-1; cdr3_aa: CASSFEQGAFMNTEAFF; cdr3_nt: TGTGCCAGCAGCTTCGAGCAGGGGGCCTTCATGAACACTGAAGCTTTCTTT
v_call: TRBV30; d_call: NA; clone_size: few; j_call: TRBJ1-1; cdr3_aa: CAWSRDVDTEAFF; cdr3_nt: TGTGCCTGGAGTAGGGATGTGGACACTGAAGCTTTCTTT
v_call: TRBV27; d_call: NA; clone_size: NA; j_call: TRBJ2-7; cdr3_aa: CASSFSLGQGPGYF; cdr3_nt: TGTGCCAGCAGTTTCTCACTGGGCCAAGGGCCGGGGTACTTC
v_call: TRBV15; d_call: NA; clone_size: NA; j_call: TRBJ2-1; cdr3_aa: CATSRDSRGSSYNEQFF; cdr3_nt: TGTGCCACCAGCAGAGATTCCCGGGGTAGCTCCTACAATGAGCAGTTCTTC
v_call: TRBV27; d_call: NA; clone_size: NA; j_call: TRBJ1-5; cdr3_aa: CASKGGNQPQHF; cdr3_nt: TGTGCCAGCAAGGGCGGCAATCAGCCCCAGCATTTT
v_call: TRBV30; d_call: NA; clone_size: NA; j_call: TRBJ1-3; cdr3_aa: CAWSKSRFGGNTIYF; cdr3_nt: TGTGCCTGGAGTAAAAGTAGGTTCGGCGGAAACACCATATATTTT
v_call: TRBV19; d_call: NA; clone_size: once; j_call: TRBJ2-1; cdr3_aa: CASSSSGEQFF; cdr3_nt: TGTGCCAGTAGTTCCTCGGGGGAGCAGTTCTTC
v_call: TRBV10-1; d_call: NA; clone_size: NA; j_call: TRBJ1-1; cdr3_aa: CASSRYTEAFF; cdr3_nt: TGCGCCAGCAGCAGGTACACTGAAGCTTTCTTT
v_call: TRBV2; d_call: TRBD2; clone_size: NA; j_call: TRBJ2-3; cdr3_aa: CASAPGLARDTQYF; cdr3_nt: TGTGCCAGCGCCCCGGGACTAGCACGAGATACGCAGTATTTT
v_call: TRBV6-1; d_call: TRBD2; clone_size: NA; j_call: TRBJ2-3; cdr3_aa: CAGSAGGPNTQYF; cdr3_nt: TGTGCCGGCAGTGCGGGGGGGCCGAATACGCAGTATTTT
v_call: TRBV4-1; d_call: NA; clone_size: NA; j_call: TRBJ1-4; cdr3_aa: CASSHGDSKGEKLFF; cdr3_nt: TGCGCCAGCAGCCATGGGGACTCCAAGGGGGAAAAACTGTTTTTT
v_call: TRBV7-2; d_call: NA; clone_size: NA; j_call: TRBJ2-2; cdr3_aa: CASSRPGAGELFF; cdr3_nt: TGTGCCAGCAGCCGACCGGGAGCCGGGGAGCTGTTTTTT
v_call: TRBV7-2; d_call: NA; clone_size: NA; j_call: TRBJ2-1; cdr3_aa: CASSDPSPPGPLYNEQFF; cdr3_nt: TGTGCCAGCAGCGACCCAAGCCCTCCCGGGCCCCTTTACAATGAGCAGTTCTTC